These 23 T cell receptor beta chains originate from one sample sequenced in a study of cytomegalovirus exposure and HLA in healthy donors. The PCR contained 60 Vbeta and 13 Jbeta primers. Assay: immunoSEQ multiplex PCR; the TCRdb copy retains only in-frame clones and omits some. The sample holds more than 95,000 clones, 64% seen once. Material: PBMCs. The source of these receptors is a man aged 60-69 years in good health and CMV-seronegative.

The CDR3 region is CASSLVGGTGSSYEQYF. CDR3 nucleotide sequence: TGTGCCAGCAGCTTAGTTGGGGGGACAGGGAGCTCCTACGAGCAGTACTTC. The V call is TRBV7-2, the J call TRBJ2-7; 9 nucleotides agree with TRBD1. V gave up 1 base and J gave up 0 bases; unmatched junction bases: 7. This CDR3 has 17 amino acids. Germline CDR1 reads SGHTA; CDR2 reads FQGNSA.

This chain links TRBV11-2 with TRBJ2-5; D is unclear. The V end was cut by 5 bases, the J end by 5 bases, with 18 bases between. Germline V gene sequence: CDR1 SGHAT, CDR2 FQNNGV. This CDR3 spans 15 amino acids. CDR3 protein: CASSPVFPTEETQYF. DNA for the CDR3: TGTGCCAGCAGCCCGGTGTTTCCAACGGAGGAGACCCAGTACTTC. The entire variable domain, with the rest obtained from reference TRBV11-2 and TRBJ2-5, is as follows: EAGVAQSPRYKIIEKRQSVAFWCNPISGHATLYWYQQILGQGPKLLIQFQNNGVVDDSQLPKDRFSAERLKGVDSTLKIQPAKLEDSAVYLCASSPVFPTEETQYFGPGTRLLVL.

This clone has just a few counts. The gene calls are TRBV15 and TRBJ1-2; D unresolved. The V end was cut by 4 bases, the J end by 2 bases, with 11 bases between. Germline V gene lookup returns CDR1 LNHNV and CDR2 YYDKDF (reference sequence). The CDR3 is 14 amino acids. The CDR3 reads CATSTGVVNYGYTF. DNA for the CDR3: TGTGCCACCAGCACCGGGGTGGTAAACTATGGCTACACCTTC. Complete variable domain (other parts from reference TRBV15 and TRBJ1-2): DAMVIQNPRYQVTQFGKPVTLSCSQTLNHNVMYWYQQKSSQAPKLLFHYYDKDFNNEADTPDNFQSRRPNTSFCFLDIRSPGLGDTAMYLCATSTGVVNYGYTFGSGTRLTVV.

The chain combines TRBV19 with TRBJ2-5; D is possibly TRBD2 (6 bases). The CDR3 has 12 amino acids. With 0 bases removed from V and 9 bases from J, the gap between germline ends came to 8 bases. Germline CDR1 LNHDA, CDR2 SQIVND (reference sequence). The CDR3 nucleotides are TGTGCCAGTAGTATAGATTGGGAGGCCCAGTACTTC. Protein product: CASSIDWEAQYF.

The chain joins TRBV9 to TRBJ2-1; 12 positions match TRBD2. Germline trimming cut 3 bases from V and 5 bases from J; bases unmatched to any gene: 6. The germline V gene has CDR1 SGDLS and CDR2 YYNGEE. The CDR3 has 16 residues. CDR3 loop: CASSGTSGTFDNEQFF. The CDR3 coding sequence is TGTGCCAGCAGCGGGACTAGCGGGACCTTCGACAATGAGCAGTTCTTC.

The rearrangement links TRBV28 to TRBJ1-2; TRBD1 matches 8 bases. After removal of 6 bases from V and 6 bases from J, the junction contained 9 bases not matched to a gene. This CDR3 is 14 amino acids long. CDR1 and CDR2 (germline): MDHEN, SYDVKM. The CDR3 bases are TGTGCCAGCAGCCGATCAGGGGGCATTAATGGCTACACCTTC. Translating gives CASSRSGGINGYTF.

The J gene is TRBJ1-3, the V gene TRBV2; a possible D gene is TRBD1 (6 bases). V was shortened by 2 bases and J by 3 bases, with 8 bases between the two germline ends. Germline V gives CDR1 SNHLY, CDR2 FYNNEI. The CDR3 length is 14 residues. The CDR3 coding sequence is TGTGCCAGCAGTGAACAGGGGTTTGGAAACACCATATATTTT. Protein: CASSEQGFGNTIYF.

V and J are TRBV5-5 and TRBJ2-1; TRBD2 matches 7 bases. CDR1 and CDR2 from the germline V gene are SGHKS and YYEKEE (reference sequence). CDR3 size: 16 residues. V lost 2 bases to trimming and J lost 0 bases; unmatched junction nucleotides: 5. The CDR3 region has the DNA TGTGCCAGCAGCTTTCTCGCGGGAGACTCCTACAATGAGCAGTTCTTC. This encodes CASSFLAGDSYNEQFF.

The chain combines TRBV25-1 with TRBJ2-3; TRBD2 aligns across 7 bases. Trimming cost V 7 bases and J 0 bases; bases outside gene matches: 13. Germline V gene sequence: CDR1 MGHDK, CDR2 SYGVNS. This CDR3 is built from 17 residues. The DNA of the CDR3 is TGTGCCAGCACTCCCATGGGGGGGGAGAGAAGCACAGATACGCAGTATTTT. It yields the protein CASTPMGGERSTDTQYF.

The genes are TRBV19 and TRBJ1-4; D gene ambiguous. From germline, CDR1 is LNHDA and CDR2 SQIVND (reference sequence). Trimming pared 0 bases from V and 1 base from J, leaving 6 bases between. The CDR3 extends over 15 amino acids. This CDR3 reads CASSIDYGTNEKLFF. The CDR3 coding sequence is TGTGCCAGTAGTATAGATTACGGAACTAATGAAAAACTGTTTTTT.

This clone was counted a single time. The chain couples TRBV29-1 to TRBJ1-1, with TRBD1 identical over 7 bases. Germline values: CDR1 SQVTM, CDR2 ANQGSEA. The CDR3 sequence is 14 residues long. After removal of 5 bases from V and 3 bases from J, the junction contained 9 bases not matched to a gene. CDR3 nucleotide sequence: TGCAGCGTTAGGTTTCTCGACAGGGACACTGAAGCTTTCTTT. Its protein product is CSVRFLDRDTEAFF.

The rearrangement uses TRBV7-8 and TRBJ2-3, with D possibly matching TRBD1 (6 bases). There are 15 residues in the CDR3. Trimming took off 3 bases at V and 5 bases at J, with 15 bases between the two ends. Germline V gene lookup returns CDR1 SGHVS and CDR2 FQNEAQ. The chain's CDR3 is CASSFFSQGQDTQYF. In DNA form, the CDR3 reads TGTGCCAGCAGCTTTTTTTCGCAGGGGCAAGATACGCAGTATTTT. Looking up the rest from reference TRBV7-8 and TRBJ2-3 gives the full variable domain: GAGVSQSPRYKVAKRGQDVALRCDPISGHVSLFWYQQALGQGPEFLTYFQNEAQLDKSGLPSDRFFAERPEGSVSTLKIQRTQQEDSAVYLCASSFFSQGQDTQYFGPGTRLTVL.

The chain combines TRBV2 with TRBJ2-3, with D perhaps TRBD1 (5 bases). The V gene lost 7 bases and the J gene lost 4 bases, with 15 bases spanning the gap. Germline V lookup: CDR1 SNHLY, CDR2 FYNNEI. CDR3 length: 14 residues. This CDR3 is CASTRTTVADTQYF. CDR3 in DNA: TGTGCCAGCACCAGAACGACAGTGGCAGATACGCAGTATTTT.

This clone appeared a few times. This sequence joins TRBV7-2 and TRBJ1-2; 7 bases align to TRBD1. With 1 base clipped from V and 6 bases from J, the junction kept 8 bases outside the gene matches. This CDR3 spans 15 amino acids. Germline V gene lookup returns CDR1 SGHTA and CDR2 FQGNSA. This CDR3 is CASSLEGGEENGYTF. The DNA of the CDR3 is TGTGCCAGCAGCTTAGAAGGGGGCGAGGAAAATGGCTACACCTTC.

V and J are TRBV7-6 and TRBJ2-3; D uncertain. This CDR3 region has 14 residues. Between the trimmed V and J ends, which lost 3 bases and 1 base, there was a span of 8 bases. Germline-derived CDR1 and CDR2 are SGHVS and FNYEAQ. The CDR3 sequence: CASSLEHGTDTQYF. The CDR3 DNA reads TGTGCCAGCAGCTTGGAGCATGGCACAGATACGCAGTATTTT.

The chain uses TRBV7-9 and TRBJ1-4; TRBD1 matches 11 bases. J was trimmed by 8 bases and V by 5 bases; bases with no gene match: 7. The CDR3 runs to 15 residues. Germline CDR1 SEHNR, CDR2 FQNEAQ (reference sequence). The CDR3 region has the DNA TGTGCCAGCAGCCAGGGGACAGGGGGTTACGAAAAACTGTTTTTT. It codes for CASSQGTGGYEKLFF.

The gene calls are TRBV9 and TRBJ2-1, with 8 positions matching TRBD2. The CDR3 runs 15 residues. CDR1 is SGDLS and CDR2 is YYNGEE in the germline V gene. J lost 1 base, V lost 4 bases, and 4 bases had no gene match. The CDR3 sequence is CASSPGGKSYNEQFF. CDR3 bases: TGTGCCAGCAGCCCGGGGGGGAAGTCCTACAATGAGCAGTTCTTC.

J is TRBJ2-3 and V is TRBV2; 9 bases align to TRBD2. CDR1 and CDR2 from the germline V gene are SNHLY and FYNNEI. The CDR3 length is 14 residues. V lost 7 bases to trimming and J lost 2 bases; unmatched junction nucleotides: 4. The CDR3 DNA reads TGTGCCAGCAAGGCTAGCGGGAACACAGATACGCAGTATTTT. Encoded protein: CASKASGNTDTQYF.

The chain combines TRBV9 with TRBJ2-7, with D possibly TRBD2 on 6 matching bases. V lost 0 bases and J 7 bases, leaving 11 bases between the germline ends. This CDR3 is 13 amino acids long. Germline loops: CDR1 SGDLS, CDR2 YYNGEE. CDR3 in amino acids: CASSVEDRGEQYF. CDR3 in DNA: TGTGCCAGCAGCGTAGAAGACCGGGGGGAGCAGTACTTC.

The J gene is TRBJ2-1, the V gene TRBV7-3; no definite D call. The V end lost 2 bases, the J end lost 5 bases, and 7 bases lay between the germline ends. Germline CDR1 reads SGHTA; CDR2 reads FQGTGA. CDR3 size: 13 residues. CDR3 DNA sequence: TGTGCCAGCAGCTTAGCCGAGAACAATGAGCAGTTCTTC. It codes for CASSLAENNEQFF.

The rearrangement joins TRBV11-3 to TRBJ2-5; 7 nucleotides agree with TRBD2. CDR3 length: 13 amino acids. V lost 3 bases to trimming and J lost 3 bases; unmatched junction nucleotides: 1. Germline CDR1 is SGHNT and CDR2 is YENEEA. This CDR3 reads CASSFGLEETQYF. The CDR3 nucleotides are TGTGCCAGCAGCTTCGGACTAGAAGAGACCCAGTACTTC. Full variable domain (outside the CDR3, taken from reference TRBV11-3 and TRBJ2-5): EAGVVQSPRYKIIEKKQPVAFWCNPISGHNTLYWYLQNLGQGPELLIRYENEEAVDDSQLPKDRFSAERLKGVDSTLKIQPAELGDSAVYLCASSFGLEETQYFGPGTRLLVL.

The chain carries TRBV5-1 and TRBJ1-1; possible D gene TRBD1, 5 bases. CDR1 and CDR2 (germline): SGHRS, YFSETQ. This CDR3 has 14 amino acids. V lost 4 bases, J lost 6 bases, and 16 bases lay in between. CDR3 DNA sequence: TGCGCCAGCAGCCAACGGGACTCATTTTCTGAAGCTTTCTTT. Protein: CASSQRDSFSEAFF.

The sample holds a few counts of this clone. The rearrangement uses TRBV9 and TRBJ2-5; 7 bases align to TRBD1. The J segment lost 9 bases and the V segment lost 7 bases, leaving 9 bases of the junction unmatched. Germline V gives CDR1 SGDLS, CDR2 YYNGEE. This CDR3 is 12 amino acids long. CDR3 DNA sequence: TGTGCCAGCGGCACAGGGGTTGAGGCCCAGTACTTC. It is translated as CASGTGVEAQYF. The full variable domain, in which reference TRBV9 and TRBJ2-5 provide the parts outside the CDR3, is DSGVTQTPKHLITATGQRVTLRCSPRSGDLSVYWYQQSLDQGLQFLIQYYNGEERAKGNILERFSAQQFPDLHSELNLSSLELGDSALYFCASGTGVEAQYFGPGTRLLVL.